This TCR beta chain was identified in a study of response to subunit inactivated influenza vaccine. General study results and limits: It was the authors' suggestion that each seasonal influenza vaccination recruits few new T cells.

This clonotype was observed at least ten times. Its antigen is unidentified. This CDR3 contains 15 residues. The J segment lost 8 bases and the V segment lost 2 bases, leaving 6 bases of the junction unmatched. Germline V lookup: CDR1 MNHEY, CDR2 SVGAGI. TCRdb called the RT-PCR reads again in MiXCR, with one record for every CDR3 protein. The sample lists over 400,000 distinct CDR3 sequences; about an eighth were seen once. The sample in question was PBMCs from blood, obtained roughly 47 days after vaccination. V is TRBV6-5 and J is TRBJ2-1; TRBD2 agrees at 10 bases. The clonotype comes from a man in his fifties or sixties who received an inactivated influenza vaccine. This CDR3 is CASSYRSGGAYEQFF. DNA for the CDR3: TGTGCCAGCAGTTACAGGAGCGGGGGGGCATATGAGCAGTTCTTC.